The present T cell receptor beta chain was sequenced within a study of control samples from healthy donors and cancer patients. This CDR3 comprises 13 residues. In germline, CDR1 is KGHSH, CDR2 LQKENI. V was pared by 2 bases and J by 1 base, with 4 bases between. Only in-frame clones appear in the TCRdb table, and some are missing; sequencing was by immunoSEQ multiplex PCR. Of about 84,000 clones listed, 75% to 85% are singletons. This sequence was found in a man in his fifties or sixties with head and neck cancer. The source material was PBMCs. The chain joins TRBV18 to TRBJ2-3, with D uncertain. In DNA form, the CDR3 reads TGTGCCAGCTCACCATCCGGCACAGATACGCAGTATTTT. Translating gives CASSPSGTDTQYF.